The 12 T cell receptor beta chains presented below share a single source sample, sequenced in a study of blood T cell repertoires in COVID-19. Some clones are missing from TCRdb's copy, which holds only in-frame ones; the method was immunoSEQ multiplex PCR. The table has 150,000 to 200,000 clones, about 92% seen once. Sequenced: peripheral blood. Receptor source: a woman aged 55-70 years with COVID-19, enrolled during active disease.

The chain uses TRBV19 and TRBJ1-2, with D possibly TRBD1 on 5 matching bases. CDR1 is LNHDA, CDR2 SQIVND, per germline (reference sequence). Trimming pared 0 bases from V and 2 bases from J, leaving 7 bases between. The CDR3 runs 14 residues. CDR3 in amino acids: CASSIDRANYGYTF. CDR3 nucleotide sequence: TGTGCCAGTAGTATAGACAGGGCGAACTATGGCTACACCTTC.

V is TRBV4-1 and J is TRBJ2-7; D not resolved. Trimming cost V 0 bases and J 0 bases, with 6 bases left between them. The V gene's germline CDR1 is MGHRA and CDR2 YSYEKL. There are 14 residues in the CDR3. CDR3 amino acids: CASSQDPSSYEQYF. The CDR3 region has the DNA TGCGCCAGCAGCCAAGATCCCTCCTCCTACGAGCAGTACTTC.

In its sample, this clone was seen once. The chain links TRBV15 to TRBJ1-3; D perhaps matches TRBD1 (5 bases). CDR1 is LNHNV and CDR2 is YYDKDF in the germline V gene (reference sequence). This CDR3 is built from 15 residues. V dropped 0 bases and J dropped 2 bases, with 8 bases sitting between them. CDR3 region: CATSRDWGAGNTIYF. The CDR3 region has the DNA TGTGCCACCAGCAGAGATTGGGGGGCTGGAAACACCATATATTTT.

CDR3 in amino acids: CASSPLSGQGRHEQYF. For the CDR3, the DNA is TGTGCCAGCAGCCCACTGTCGGGACAGGGCAGGCACGAGCAGTACTTC. The chain uses TRBV14 and TRBJ2-7, with 9 bases lining up with TRBD1. CDR3 length: 16 amino acids. CDR1 SGHDN and CDR2 FVKESK come from the germline V gene. Trimming took 4 bases from V and 5 from J; bases not matched to a gene: 12.

The DNA for the CDR3 is TGTGCCATCAGTGAGTCGTTGGGCAGGCAAGTTTTGGGAAACACCATATATTTT. Translation gives CAISESLGRQVLGNTIYF. The chain employs TRBV10-3 and TRBJ1-3; no definite D call. CDR1 is ENHRY and CDR2 is SYGVKD in the germline V gene. This CDR3 spans 18 amino acids. Trimming removed 0 bases at V and 4 bases at J, with 19 bases between.

The V call is TRBV19, the J call TRBJ1-2; a weak D match, TRBD1 (5 bases). The V end lost 7 bases, the J end lost 6 bases, and 15 bases lay between the germline ends. This CDR3 comprises 13 residues. Per the germline V gene, CDR1 is LNHDA and CDR2 is SQIVND (reference sequence). The CDR3, as DNA: TGTGCCAGTACCCCGTGGGGCCGGGATGGCTACACCTTC. Its translation: CASTPWGRDGYTF.

The chain couples TRBV30 to TRBJ2-7; TRBD1 matches at 8 bases. V was pared by 3 bases and J by 3 bases, with 7 bases of the junction left unmatched. This CDR3 contains 14 residues. Per the germline V gene, CDR1 is GTSNPN and CDR2 is SVGIG (reference sequence). The CDR3 reads CAWSLGTGVYEQYF. Written as DNA, the CDR3 is TGTGCCTGGAGCCTAGGGACAGGCGTCTACGAGCAGTACTTC.

The rearrangement links TRBV3-1 (or the pseudogene TRBV3-2) to TRBJ1-2; possible D gene TRBD1, 5 bases. Trimming stripped 3 bases from V and 3 bases from J, with 23 bases between. The CDR3 loop spans 18 amino acids. CDR1 and CDR2 (germline): LGHDT, YNNKEL (reference sequence). The CDR3 coding sequence is TGTGCCAGCAGCCACTACACAGGAATCCCCTATATACACTATGGCTACACCTTC. Protein product: CASSHYTGIPYIHYGYTF.

The V gene is TRBV6-5, the J gene TRBJ1-4; 8 bases map to TRBD1. V dropped 6 bases and J dropped 8; count of bases not matched to a gene: 11. Germline CDR1 reads MNHEY; CDR2 reads SVGAGI. This CDR3 contains 15 residues. The CDR3 is CASSWTAGGGEKLFF. DNA for the CDR3: TGTGCCAGCAGCTGGACGGCAGGGGGCGGGGAAAAACTGTTTTTT.

The rearrangement links TRBV2 to TRBJ2-1, with D unresolved. Per the germline V gene, CDR1 is SNHLY and CDR2 is FYNNEI. V lost 3 bases and J 8 bases, leaving 5 bases between the germline ends. This CDR3 contains 11 residues. CDR3 amino acids: CASSERDEQFF. Here the CDR3 DNA reads TGTGCCAGCAGTGAGAGAGATGAGCAGTTCTTC. Full variable domain (missing parts from reference TRBV2 and TRBJ2-1): EPEVTQTPSHQVTQMGQEVILRCVPISNHLYFYWYRQILGQKVEFLVSFYNNEISEKSEIFDDQFSVERPDGSNFTLKIRSTKLEDSAMYFCASSERDEQFFGPGTRLTVL.

The chain joins TRBV7-2 to TRBJ2-7, with D perhaps matching TRBD1 (5 bases). V shed 0 bases and J shed 0 bases, with 9 bases lying between them. Germline V lookup: CDR1 SGHTA, CDR2 FQGNSA. This CDR3 is 15 amino acids long. CDR3 coding DNA: TGTGCCAGCAGCTTAGCTAGGGGTAGCTCCTACGAGCAGTACTTC. Translating gives CASSLARGSSYEQYF.

The chain employs TRBV4-1 and TRBJ2-1; possible D gene TRBD2, 6 bases. The CDR3 has 16 amino acids. Germline V gene lookup returns CDR1 MGHRA and CDR2 YSYEKL. V shed 4 bases and J shed 7 bases, with 20 bases lying between them. The CDR3 DNA is TGCGCCAGCAGCCCTTTACTCGGGGGTGCAGGGAATGAGCAGTTCTTC. As protein: CASSPLLGGAGNEQFF.